This TCR beta chain stems from a study of shared clonotypes between healthy human individuals. Background on the study: Each donor's CD8 memory used one plate, CD8 naive two, each CD4 subset three.

TCRdb's copy holds only in-frame clones and misses some; the assay was immunoSEQ multiplex PCR. The data hold over 1.5 million clones, with 95% to 99% observed a single time. From germline, CDR1 is SGHNT and CDR2 YYREEE (reference sequence). This CDR3 has 17 amino acids. Deletions cut 0 bases from V and 3 bases from J, with 15 bases between. The chain has TRBV5-4 and TRBJ1-4; tentative D call: TRBD1 (5 bases). This sequence originates from a man between 25 and 39 years old in good health. The sequencing input was naive CD4+ T cells sorted from blood. Described subset: CD45RA+ positively selected. The CDR3 DNA sequence: TGTGCCAGCAGCTTGGAGGGACGCAGGAGCTCTAATGAAAAACTGTTTTTT. It is translated as CASSLEGRRSSNEKLFF.